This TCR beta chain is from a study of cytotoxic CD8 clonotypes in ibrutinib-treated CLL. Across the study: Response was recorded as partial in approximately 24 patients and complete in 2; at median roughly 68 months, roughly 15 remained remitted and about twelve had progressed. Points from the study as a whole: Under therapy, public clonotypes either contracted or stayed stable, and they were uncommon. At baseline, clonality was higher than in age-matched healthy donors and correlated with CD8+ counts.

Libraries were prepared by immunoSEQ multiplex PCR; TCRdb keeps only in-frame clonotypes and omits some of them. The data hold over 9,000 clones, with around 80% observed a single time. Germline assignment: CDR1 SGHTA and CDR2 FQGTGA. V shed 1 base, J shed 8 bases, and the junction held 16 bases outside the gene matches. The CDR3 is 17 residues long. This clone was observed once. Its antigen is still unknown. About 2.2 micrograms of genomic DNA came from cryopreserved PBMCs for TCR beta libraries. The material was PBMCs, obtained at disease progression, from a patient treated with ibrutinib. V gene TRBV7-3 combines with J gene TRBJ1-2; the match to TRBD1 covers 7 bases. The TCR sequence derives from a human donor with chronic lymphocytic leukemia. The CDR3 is CASSLNPTPYRGQGYTF. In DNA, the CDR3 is TGTGCCAGCAGCTTAAACCCCACTCCTTACAGGGGTCAGGGCTACACCTTC.